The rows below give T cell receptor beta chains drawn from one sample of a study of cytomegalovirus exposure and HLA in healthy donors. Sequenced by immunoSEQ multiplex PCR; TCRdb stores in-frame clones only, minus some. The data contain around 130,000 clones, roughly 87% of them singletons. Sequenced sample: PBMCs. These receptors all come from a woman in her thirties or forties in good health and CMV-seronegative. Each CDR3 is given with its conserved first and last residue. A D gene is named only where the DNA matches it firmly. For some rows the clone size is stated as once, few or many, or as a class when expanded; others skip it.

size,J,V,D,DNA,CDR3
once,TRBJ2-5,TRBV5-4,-,TGTGCCAGCAGCTTTTGGCCCATAGCAGCTCAAGAGACCCAGTACTTC,CASSFWPIAAQETQYF
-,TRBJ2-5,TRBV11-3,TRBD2,TGTGCCAGCAGTCTAACTAGCGGGAGAGGGGGGCAGTACTTC,CASSLTSGRGGQYF
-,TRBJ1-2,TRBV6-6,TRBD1,TGTGCCAGCAGTTTTTCTCCGGGACAGATGAACTATGGCTACACCTTC,CASSFSPGQMNYGYTF
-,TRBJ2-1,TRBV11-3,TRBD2,TGTGCCAGCAGCCCGGGACTAGCGAATGAGCAGTTCTTC,CASSPGLANEQFF
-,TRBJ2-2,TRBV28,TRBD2,TGTGCCAGCAGCTCCCCCCCGGCTAGCGGGAAGGGCACCGGGGAGCTGTTTTTT,CASSSPPASGKGTGELFF
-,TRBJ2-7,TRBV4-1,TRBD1,TGCGCCAGCAGCCAAGACTTCGGACAGGGGGCCTACGAGCAGTACTTC,CASSQDFGQGAYEQYF
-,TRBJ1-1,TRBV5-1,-,TGCGCCAGCAGCTTAACAGGTCGAAGCGATTCTGAAGCTTTCTTT,CASSLTGRSDSEAFF
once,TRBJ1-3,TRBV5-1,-,TGCGCCAGCAGCCCAAGGGGGAACTCTGGAAACACCATATATTTT,CASSPRGNSGNTIYF
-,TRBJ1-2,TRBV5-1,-,TGCGCCAGCAGCCAGGGGACCCCGTCGGGTGGCTACACCTTC,CASSQGTPSGGYTF
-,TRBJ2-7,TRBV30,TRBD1,TGTGCCTGGAGTGTAAGGAGAAGGGGGCCCGGGACGGAATTCTACGAGCAGTACTTC,CAWSVRRRGPGTEFYEQYF
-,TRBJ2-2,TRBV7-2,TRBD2,TGTGCCAGCAGCTTAGTTTCAACTAGCGGGAGTGGGGAGCTGTTTTTT,CASSLVSTSGSGELFF
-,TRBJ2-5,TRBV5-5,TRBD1,TGTGCCAGCAGCCCGGGACAGGGGAGTTGGGGGCAAGAGACCCAGTACTTC,CASSPGQGSWGQETQYF
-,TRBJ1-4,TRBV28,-,TGTGCCAGCACCGGAGGGCGATATGAAAAACTGTTTTTT,CASTGGRYEKLFF
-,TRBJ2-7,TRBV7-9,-,TGTGCCAGCAGCTTCCAGGGGCTCGAGCAGTACTTC,CASSFQGLEQYF
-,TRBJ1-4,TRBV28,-,TGTGCCAGCAGTCTCAGGGGTGTGGCTAATGAAAAACTGTTTTTT,CASSLRGVANEKLFF
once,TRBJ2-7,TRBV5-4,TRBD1,TGTGCCAGCAGCTTGGACAGGGGAGCCTACGAGCAGTACTTC,CASSLDRGAYEQYF
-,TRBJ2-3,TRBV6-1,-,TGTGCCTCTAGACAGGCTCCACGGCGCACAGATACGCAGTATTTT,CASRQAPRRTDTQYF
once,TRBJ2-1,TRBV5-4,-,TGTGCCAGCAGCCCGGGTGTAGAGGGTCCCAATGAGCAGTTCTTC,CASSPGVEGPNEQFF
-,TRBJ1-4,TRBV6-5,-,TGTGCCAAGGGGGAGACTGAAAAACTGTTTTTT,CAKGETEKLFF
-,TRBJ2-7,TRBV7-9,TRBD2,TGTGCCAGCAGCTCACTAGCGGGAGTAGGTGAGCAGTACTTC,CASSSLAGVGEQYF
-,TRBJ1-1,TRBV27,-,TGTGCCAGCAGTTTATATGGGGATATGGGAGCTTCTGAAGCTTTCTTT,CASSLYGDMGASEAFF
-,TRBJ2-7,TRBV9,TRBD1,TGTGCCAGCAGCGGGGGGACAGGGGGCTCCTACGAGCAGTACTTC,CASSGGTGGSYEQYF
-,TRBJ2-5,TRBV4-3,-,TGCGCCAGCAGCCAAGATCTGGTGGCAGAACAAGAGACCCAGTACTTC,CASSQDLVAEQETQYF
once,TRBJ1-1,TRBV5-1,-,TGCGCCAGCAGCTTGGCCAGGGACGGGAGCACTGAAGCTTTCTTT,CASSLARDGSTEAFF
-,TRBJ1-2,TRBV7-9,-,TGTTCCAGCAGCTTACTCGGTGGCTACACCTTC,CSSSLLGGYTF
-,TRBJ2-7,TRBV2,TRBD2,TGTGCCAGCAGTGGGGCGGGACTAGCAGGCGAGCAGTACTTC,CASSGAGLAGEQYF
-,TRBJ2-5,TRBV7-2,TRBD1,TGTGCCAGCAGCTGGGGACAGGGAAAAAGAGAGCAGTACTTC,CASSWGQGKREQYF
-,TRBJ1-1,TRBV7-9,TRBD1,TGTGCCAGCAGCTTAGGGACAGGGAACACTGAAGCTTTCTTT,CASSLGTGNTEAFF
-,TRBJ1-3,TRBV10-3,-,TGTGCCATCAGTGAAACAGGAAACACCATATATTTT,CAISETGNTIYF
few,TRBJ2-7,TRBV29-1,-,TGCAGCGTTGAAATAAGGGACTCCAAATACGATGGGTACTTC,CSVEIRDSKYDGYF
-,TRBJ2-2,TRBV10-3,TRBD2,TGTGCCATGAATAGTAAGACTAGCGAGTTCACCGGGGAGCTGTTTTTT,CAMNSKTSEFTGELFF
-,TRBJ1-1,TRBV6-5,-,TGTGCCAGCACCCGCGGGGGGTTGAACACTGAAGCTTTCTTT,CASTRGGLNTEAFF
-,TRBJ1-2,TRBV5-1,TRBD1,TGCGCCAGCAGCGGTGCCGGGACAGCCATCTATGGCTACACCTTC,CASSGAGTAIYGYTF
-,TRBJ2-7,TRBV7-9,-,TGTTCCAGCAGCTTATCTCGAGGCCATGGCCGGGAGCAGTACTTC,CSSSLSRGHGREQYF
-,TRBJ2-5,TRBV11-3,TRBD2,TGTGCCAGCAGCTTAGGGCGACTAGCGGGAGGGTTCCGAGAGACCCAGTACTTC,CASSLGRLAGGFRETQYF
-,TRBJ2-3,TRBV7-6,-,TGTGCCAGCAGCTTTAGCAGTTCCGATACGCAGTATTTT,CASSFSSSDTQYF
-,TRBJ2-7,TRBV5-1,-,TGCGCCAGCGGCGAGACAGGGACTTACGAGCAGTACTTC,CASGETGTYEQYF
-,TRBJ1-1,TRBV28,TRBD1,TGTGCCAGCAGTCCGGGACAGTTGAGGGCTGAAGCTTTCTTT,CASSPGQLRAEAFF
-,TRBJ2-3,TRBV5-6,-,TGTGCCAGCAGCTTGGCTAGGGAGGCAGATACGCAGTATTTT,CASSLAREADTQYF
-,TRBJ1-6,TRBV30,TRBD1,TGTGCCTGGAATCCAGGGGGTCACTCACCCCTCCACTTT,CAWNPGGHSPLHF
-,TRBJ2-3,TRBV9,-,TGTGCCAGCAGCGTAGACCCGCGGGGCTCAAGCACAGATACGCAGTATTTT,CASSVDPRGSSTDTQYF
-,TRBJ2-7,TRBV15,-,TGTGCCACCAGCAGAGATTACGGGGGTCGGAACGAGCAGTACTTC,CATSRDYGGRNEQYF
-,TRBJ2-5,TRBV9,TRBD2,TGTGCCAGCAGCGTAGGGACTAGACAAGAGACCCAGTACTTC,CASSVGTRQETQYF
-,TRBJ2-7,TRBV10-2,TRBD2,TGCGCCAGCAATTTAGGAAGAGCGGGAGGGCCGTACGAGCAGTACTTC,CASNLGRAGGPYEQYF
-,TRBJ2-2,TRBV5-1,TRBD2,TGCGCCAGCAGCTTAAAGGGACTAGCGGGAGGGTACACCGGGGAGCTGTTTTTT,CASSLKGLAGGYTGELFF
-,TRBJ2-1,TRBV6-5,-,TGTGCCAGCAGTCCCGACAGACTCAATGAGCAGTTCTTC,CASSPDRLNEQFF